This TCR beta chain is from a study of cytomegalovirus exposure and HLA in healthy donors. Researchers ran the PCR with 60 Vbeta and 13 Jbeta primers. TCRdb's table, derived via immunoSEQ multiplex PCR, lists solely in-frame clones and lacks some. Listed are about 200,000 clones; around 6% falls within the top ten. V was clipped by 0 bases and J by 7 bases; unmatched bases: 8. This CDR3 is built from 16 residues. In germline, CDR1 is KGHSH, CDR2 LQKENI. The chain links TRBV18 to TRBJ1-4, with 7 bases fitting TRBD1. The receptor's source is a young man in good health and CMV-seronegative. What was sequenced was PBMCs. CDR3 in DNA: TGTGCCAGCTCACCACCGAAGGTGGCAGGGGGTGAAAAACTGTTTTTT. Translation: CASSPPKVAGGEKLFF.